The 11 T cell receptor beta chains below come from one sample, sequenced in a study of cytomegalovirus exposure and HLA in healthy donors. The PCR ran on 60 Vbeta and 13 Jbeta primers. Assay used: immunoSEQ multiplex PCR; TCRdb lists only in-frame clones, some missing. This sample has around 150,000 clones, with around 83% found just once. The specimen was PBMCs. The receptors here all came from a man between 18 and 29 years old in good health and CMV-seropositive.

The CDR3 region is CASSEATGTGANVLTF. The CDR3 bases are TGTGCCAGCAGCGAAGCAACAGGGACTGGGGCCAACGTCCTGACTTTC. This chain links TRBV13 with TRBJ2-6, with a possible D match to TRBD1 (6 bases). Trimming took 5 bases from V and 2 from J, leaving 13 bases between them. The CDR3 runs to 16 residues. The germline CDR1 and CDR2 sequences are PRHDT and FYEKMQ (reference sequence). Supplemented by reference TRBV13 and TRBJ2-6, the full variable domain reads AAGVIQSPRHLIKEKRETATLKCYPIPRHDTVYWYQQGPGQDPQFLISFYEKMQSDKGSIPDRFSAQQFSDYHSELNMSSLELGDSALYFCASSEATGTGANVLTFGAGSRLTVL.

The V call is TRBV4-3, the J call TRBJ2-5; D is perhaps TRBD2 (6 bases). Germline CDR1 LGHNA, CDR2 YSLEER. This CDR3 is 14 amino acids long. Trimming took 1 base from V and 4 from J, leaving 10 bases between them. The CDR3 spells CASSQANGGETQYF. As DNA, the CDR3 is TGCGCCAGCAGCCAAGCCAACGGGGGAGAGACCCAGTACTTC.

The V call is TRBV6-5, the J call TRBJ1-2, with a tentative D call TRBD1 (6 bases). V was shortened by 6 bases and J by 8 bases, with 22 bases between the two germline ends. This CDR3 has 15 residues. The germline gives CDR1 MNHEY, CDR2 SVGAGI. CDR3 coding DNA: TGTGCCAGCAGGTCTAGCGGACAGCCTTCGGGAGGCTACACCTTC. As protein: CASRSSGQPSGGYTF.

The CDR3 here is CAISERTGTEAFF. The CDR3 region has the DNA TGTGCCATCAGTGAGAGGACAGGCACTGAAGCTTTCTTT. The genes are TRBV10-3 and TRBJ1-1; 7 positions agree with TRBD1. This CDR3 is 13 amino acids long. The V gene's germline CDR1 is ENHRY and CDR2 SYGVKD. The ends lost 2 bases at V and 4 bases at J; junction bases unmatched: 1.

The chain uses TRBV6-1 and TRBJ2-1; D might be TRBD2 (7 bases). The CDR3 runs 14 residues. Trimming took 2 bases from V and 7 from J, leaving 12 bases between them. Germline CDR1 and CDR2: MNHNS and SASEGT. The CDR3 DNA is TGTGCCAGCAGTGAACGGGGGGCACGGAATGAGCAGTTCTTC. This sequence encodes CASSERGARNEQFF.

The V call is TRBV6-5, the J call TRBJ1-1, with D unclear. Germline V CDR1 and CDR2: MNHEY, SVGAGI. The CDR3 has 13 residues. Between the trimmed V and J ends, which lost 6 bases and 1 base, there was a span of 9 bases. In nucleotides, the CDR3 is TGTGCCAGCAGGGATACAGCGAACACTGAAGCTTTCTTT. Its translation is CASRDTANTEAFF.

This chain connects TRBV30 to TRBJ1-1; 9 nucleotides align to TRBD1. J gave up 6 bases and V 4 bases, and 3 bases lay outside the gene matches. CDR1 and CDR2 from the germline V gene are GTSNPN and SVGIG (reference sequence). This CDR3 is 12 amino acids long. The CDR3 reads CAWTTGGSEAFF. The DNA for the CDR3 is TGTGCCTGGACAACAGGGGGCTCTGAAGCTTTCTTT.

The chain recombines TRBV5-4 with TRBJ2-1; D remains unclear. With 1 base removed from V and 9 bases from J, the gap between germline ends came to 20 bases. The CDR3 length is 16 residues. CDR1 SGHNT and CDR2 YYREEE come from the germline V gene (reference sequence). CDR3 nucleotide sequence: TGTGCCAGCAGCTTGTTTCTCACGACTTCACATCTTGAGCAGTTCTTC. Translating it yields CASSLFLTTSHLEQFF. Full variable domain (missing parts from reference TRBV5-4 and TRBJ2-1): ETGVTQSPTHLIKTRGQQVTLRCSSQSGHNTVSWYQQALGQGPQFIFQYYREEENGRGNFPPRFSGLQFPNYSSELNVNALELDDSALYLCASSLFLTTSHLEQFFGPGTRLTVL.

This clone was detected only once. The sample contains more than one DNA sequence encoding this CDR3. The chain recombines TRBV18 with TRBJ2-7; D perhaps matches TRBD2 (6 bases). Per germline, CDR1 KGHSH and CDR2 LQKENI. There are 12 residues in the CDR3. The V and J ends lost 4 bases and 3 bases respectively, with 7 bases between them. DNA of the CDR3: TGTGCCAGCTCACTCGGGGGCTACGAGCAGTACTTC. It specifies CASSLGGYEQYF.

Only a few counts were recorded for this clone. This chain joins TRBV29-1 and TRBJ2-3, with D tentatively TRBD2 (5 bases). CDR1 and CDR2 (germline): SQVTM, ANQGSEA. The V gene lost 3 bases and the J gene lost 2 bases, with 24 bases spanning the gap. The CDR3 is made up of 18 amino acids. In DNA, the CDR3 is TGCAGCGTTGAGTCTGGGCCTACTAGTACTACAACCACAGATACGCAGTATTTT. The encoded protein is CSVESGPTSTTTTDTQYF.

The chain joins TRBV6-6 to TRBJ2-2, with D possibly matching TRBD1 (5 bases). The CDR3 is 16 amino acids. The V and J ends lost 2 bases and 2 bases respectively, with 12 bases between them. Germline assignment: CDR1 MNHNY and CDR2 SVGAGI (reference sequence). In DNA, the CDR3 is TGTGCCAGCAGTTACATCTGGCAGGGAAACACCGGGGAGCTGTTTTTT. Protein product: CASSYIWQGNTGELFF.